This T cell receptor beta chain was documented in a study of breast tumors, draining lymph nodes, adjacent tissues. Findings and limits, study-wide: Tumor repertoires ranked between lymph nodes and nontumor tissue in diversity, with V and J gene preferences. Findings are consistent with lymph node origin and intratumoral expansion of most tumor T cells. Luminal-like breast cancer showed significantly higher tumor–nontumor repertoire similarity than basal-like.

Comments on this clonotype: Its specificity is unknown.

This CDR3 has 15 amino acids. CDR1 DFQATT and CDR2 SNEGSKA come from the germline V gene (reference sequence). V gave up 4 bases and J gave up 5 bases; unmatched junction bases: 12. Breast cancer patients provided tissue from their axillary draining lymph nodes. Each CDR3 protein is one row after TCRdb ran MiXCR on the multiplex PCR reads. This table has around 230,000 distinct CDR3 sequences, approximately 29% appearing once. This clonotype was sampled from a female donor with breast cancer. Some clones in this sample may be carry-over from other donors' samples. The chain has TRBV20-1 and TRBJ2-5; 8 bases match TRBD1. Material for sequencing was axillary lymph node tissue. CDR3 protein: CSANPRQGWSETQYF. The CDR3, as DNA: TGCAGTGCTAACCCGAGACAGGGGTGGTCGGAGACCCAGTACTTC.